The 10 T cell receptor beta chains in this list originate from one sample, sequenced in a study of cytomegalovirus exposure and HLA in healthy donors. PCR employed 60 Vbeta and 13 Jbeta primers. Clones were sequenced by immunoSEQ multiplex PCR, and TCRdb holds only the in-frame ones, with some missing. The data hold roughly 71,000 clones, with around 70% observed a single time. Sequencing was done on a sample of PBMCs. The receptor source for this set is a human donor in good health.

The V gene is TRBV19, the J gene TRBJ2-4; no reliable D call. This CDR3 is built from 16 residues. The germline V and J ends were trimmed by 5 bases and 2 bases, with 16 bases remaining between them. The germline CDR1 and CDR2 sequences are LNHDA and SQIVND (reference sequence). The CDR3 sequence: CASSPWAGLTKNIQYF. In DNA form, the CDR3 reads TGTGCCAGTAGTCCCTGGGCAGGATTGACCAAAAACATTCAGTACTTC.

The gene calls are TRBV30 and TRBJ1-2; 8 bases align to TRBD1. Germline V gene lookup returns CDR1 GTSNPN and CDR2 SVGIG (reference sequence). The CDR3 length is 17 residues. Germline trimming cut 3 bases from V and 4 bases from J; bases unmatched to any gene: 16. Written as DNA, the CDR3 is TGTGCCTGGAGATGGGGCAGGGGGCTCTCGAGTGCCTATGGCTACACCTTC. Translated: CAWRWGRGLSSAYGYTF. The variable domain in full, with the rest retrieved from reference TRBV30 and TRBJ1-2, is SQTIHQWPATLVQPVGSPLSLECTVEGTSNPNLYWYRQAAGRGLQLLFYSVGIGQISSEVPQNLSASRPQDRQFILSSKKLLLSDSGFYLCAWRWGRGLSSAYGYTFGSGTRLTVV.

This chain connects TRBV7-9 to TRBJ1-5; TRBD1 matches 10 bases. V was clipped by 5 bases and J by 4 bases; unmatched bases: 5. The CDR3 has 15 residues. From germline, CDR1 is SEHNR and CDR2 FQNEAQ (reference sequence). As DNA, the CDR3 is TGTGCCAGCAGCCGTACGGGACAGGGGAATCAGCCCCAGCATTTT. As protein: CASSRTGQGNQPQHF.

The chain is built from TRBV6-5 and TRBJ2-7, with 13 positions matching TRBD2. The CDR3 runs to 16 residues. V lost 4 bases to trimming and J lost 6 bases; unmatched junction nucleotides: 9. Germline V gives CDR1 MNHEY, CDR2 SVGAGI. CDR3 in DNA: TGTGCCAGCAGTTCGACCGGGACTAGCGGGATAAGCGAGCAGTACTTC. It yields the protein CASSSTGTSGISEQYF.

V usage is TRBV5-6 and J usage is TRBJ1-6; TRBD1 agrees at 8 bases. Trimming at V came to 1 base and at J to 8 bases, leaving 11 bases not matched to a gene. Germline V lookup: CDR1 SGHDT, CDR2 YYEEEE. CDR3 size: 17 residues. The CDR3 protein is CASSLTRTGRVDSPLHF. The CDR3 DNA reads TGTGCCAGCAGCTTGACGAGGACAGGGAGGGTGGATTCACCCCTCCACTTT.

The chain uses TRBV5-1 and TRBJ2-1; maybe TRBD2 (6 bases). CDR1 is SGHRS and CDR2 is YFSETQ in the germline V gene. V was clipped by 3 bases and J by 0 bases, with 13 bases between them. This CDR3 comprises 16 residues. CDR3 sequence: CASSSLEGSSYNEQFF. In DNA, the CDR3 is TGCGCCAGCAGCTCCTTGGAGGGGAGCTCCTACAATGAGCAGTTCTTC.

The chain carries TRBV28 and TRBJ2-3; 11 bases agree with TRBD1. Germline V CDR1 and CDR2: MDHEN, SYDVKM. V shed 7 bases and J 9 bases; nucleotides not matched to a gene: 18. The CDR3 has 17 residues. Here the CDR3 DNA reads TGTGCCAGCACCATCAACGTGGGACAGGGGGTTAAGTGGACGCAGTATTTT. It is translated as CASTINVGQGVKWTQYF.

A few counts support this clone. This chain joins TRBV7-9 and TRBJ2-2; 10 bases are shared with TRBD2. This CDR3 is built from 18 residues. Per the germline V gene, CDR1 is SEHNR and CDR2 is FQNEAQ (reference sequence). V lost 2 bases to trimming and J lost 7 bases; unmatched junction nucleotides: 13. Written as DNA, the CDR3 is TGTGCCAGCAGCTTAAGAGGGCTAGCGGGAGAGAAGGACGGGGAGCTGTTTTTT. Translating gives CASSLRGLAGEKDGELFF.

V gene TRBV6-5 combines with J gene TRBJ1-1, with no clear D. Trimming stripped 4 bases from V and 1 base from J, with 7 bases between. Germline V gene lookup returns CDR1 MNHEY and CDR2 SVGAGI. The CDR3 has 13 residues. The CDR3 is CASSFKRNTEAFF. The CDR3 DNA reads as TGTGCCAGCAGTTTTAAGCGGAACACTGAAGCTTTCTTT.

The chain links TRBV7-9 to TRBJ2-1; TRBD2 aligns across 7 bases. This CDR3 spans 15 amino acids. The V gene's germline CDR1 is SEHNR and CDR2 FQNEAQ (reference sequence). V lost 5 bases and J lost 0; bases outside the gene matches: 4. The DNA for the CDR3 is TGTGCCAGCAGCCGTACTAGCGCCTCCTACAATGAGCAGTTCTTC. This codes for CASSRTSASYNEQFF. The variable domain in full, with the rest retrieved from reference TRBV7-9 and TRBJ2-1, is DTGVSQNPRHKITKRGQNVTFRCDPISEHNRLYWYRQTLGQGPEFLTYFQNEAQLEKSRLLSDRFSAERPKGSFSTLEIQRTEQGDSAMYLCASSRTSASYNEQFFGPGTRLTVL.